This T cell receptor beta chain was identified during a study of post-analysis software for immune sequencing data (dated by TCRdb to the mid-2010s). Concerning the study at large: Recorded disease courses included relapsing-remitting, secondary progressive and progressive-relapsing multiple sclerosis, with some patients lacking subtype annotation. The patient repertoires were compared against some twelve previously published healthy control repertoires obtained from donors aged roughly 6 to 28 years. A subset of samples was prepared in parallel using single-end sample barcoding, then pooled and co-amplified after Illumina adapter ligation. Study-wide conclusions, independent of this receptor: Direct clustering with F measure revealed strong co-clustering of samples prepared in the same batch, which led to a batch-effect correction. The control group was slightly older than the multiple sclerosis patient group. Multiple sclerosis patients had significantly lower normalized Chao1 diversity than controls, a result that suggests substantial peripheral T-cell clonal expansion. Four or five TRBV segments, including TRBV5-6, TRBV5-1 and TRBV20-1, were significantly more frequent in patients than controls.

CDR1 and CDR2, per the germline V gene, are SNHLY and FYNNEI. The CDR3, from cysteine to phenylalanine, totals 14 residues. CDR3 DNA only is kept here, 42 bases in frame from base 1. A distance of 10 bases separates the germline ends of V and J, which lose 5 bases and 0 bases respectively. Comments on this clonotype: What antigen it recognizes has not been identified. No base quality values were provided; no much bigger clone lies one nucleotide off.

TCR beta repertoires were profiled from peripheral blood of roughly 13 young patients with multiple sclerosis to demonstrate the VDJtools post-analysis software. Multiple sclerosis patients were children and adolescents aged roughly 6 to 17 years. The receptor library was made with PCR. The sequencer was an Illumina HiSeq 2500. To reduce PCR and sequencing biases, unique molecular identifiers were built into the TCR beta cDNA libraries. Roughly 0.5 million cDNA molecules were obtained per 1 to 10 million input T cells, so each molecule approximated one T cell. The same protocol used for the earlier healthy control dataset was applied to prepare and sequence the patient libraries. Within a given batch, samples were prepared together, multiplexed and sequenced on the same HiSeq lane. In the paper's pipeline: MIGEC handled the raw barcoded reads, throwing out single-read molecular identifier groups before consensus assembly and CDR3 extraction. VDJtools was used for post-analysis of the clonotype tables, with diversity normalized by down-sampling every dataset to the smallest sample size. Repertoire overlap clustering matched CDR3 amino acid but not nucleotide sequences to correct batch-related cross-sample contamination. TCRdb trimmed the raw reads at Q25, called clones with MiXCR and kept productive beta chains. A single entry per CDR3 protein holds the most common genes and DNA from its merged rows. These V and J calls rely on TCRdb rather than the paper's analysis. This sample is represented by about 540,000 distinct CDR3 sequences; around 36% of them were singletons. The biggest ten clones account for about 5.6% of the sample.

This TCR was recovered from a girl aged 2 to 17 with multiple sclerosis. Sequencing was done on a sample of blood. The chain is encoded by TRBV2 joined to TRBJ1-1, with the D gene not confidently named. Read as DNA, the sequence is TGTGCCAGCAGTACTGACACGATGAACACTGAAGCTTTCTTT. It translates as CASSTDTMNTEAFF.